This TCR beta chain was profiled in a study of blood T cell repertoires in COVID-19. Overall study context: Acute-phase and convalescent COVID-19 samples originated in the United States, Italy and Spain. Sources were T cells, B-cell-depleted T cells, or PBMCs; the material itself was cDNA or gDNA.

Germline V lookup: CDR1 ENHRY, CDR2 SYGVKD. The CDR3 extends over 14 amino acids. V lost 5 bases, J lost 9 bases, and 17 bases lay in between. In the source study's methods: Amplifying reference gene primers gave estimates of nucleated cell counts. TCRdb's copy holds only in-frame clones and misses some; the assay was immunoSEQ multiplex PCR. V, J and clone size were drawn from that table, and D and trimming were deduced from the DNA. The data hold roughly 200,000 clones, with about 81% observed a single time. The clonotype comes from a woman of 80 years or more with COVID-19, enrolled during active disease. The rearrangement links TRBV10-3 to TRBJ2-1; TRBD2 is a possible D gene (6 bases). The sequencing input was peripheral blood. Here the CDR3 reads CAISSTAGRIEQFF. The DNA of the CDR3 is TGTGCCATCAGTTCAACCGCGGGGAGGATTGAGCAGTTCTTC.